This T cell receptor (beta chain) was observed in a study of blood T cell repertoires in COVID-19. As for the study in general: Specimens from acute and convalescent COVID-19 originated in the United States, Italy and Spain.

Original analysis: Amplification from reference gene primers served as the basis for estimated nucleated cell counts. The repertoire was sequenced with immunoSEQ multiplex PCR; TCRdb's copy has only in-frame clones and lacks some. D and trimming were read from the DNA, whereas the V and J calls and clone size are those reported in that table. The sample carries fewer than 120,000 clones, approximately 90% recorded once. Unmatched junction bases numbered 4, after V lost 3 bases and J lost 0 bases. In germline, CDR1 is KGHSH, CDR2 LQKENI. The CDR3 sequence is 15 residues long. This sequence joins TRBV18 and TRBJ1-1; TRBD1 matches at 7 bases. The sample was peripheral blood. The receptor was isolated from a woman between 50 and 59 years old with acute or convalescent COVID-19. In DNA form, the CDR3 reads TGTGCCAGCTCACCCAGGACAGGAATGAACACTGAAGCTTTCTTT. It codes for CASSPRTGMNTEAFF. The full variable domain, with the rest looked up from reference TRBV18 and TRBJ1-1, is NAGVMQNPRHLVRRRGQEARLRCSPMKGHSHVYWYRQLPEEGLKFMVYLQKENIIDESGMPKERFSAEFPKEGPSILRIQQVVRGDSAAYFCASSPRTGMNTEAFFGQGTRLTVV.